A single sample is the source of the 3 T cell receptor beta chains below, sequenced in a study of blood T cell repertoires in COVID-19. Here immunoSEQ multiplex PCR was the method, and the copy in TCRdb shows in-frame clones only, minus some. In the table there are roughly 200,000 clones, 75% to 95% of which are singletons. The sequencing sample was made of peripheral blood. The receptors were gathered from a man in his fifties with acute or convalescent COVID-19.

V usage is TRBV30 and J usage is TRBJ2-2; a possible D gene is TRBD2 (5 bases). V was shortened by 4 bases and J by 6 bases, with 12 bases between the two germline ends. The CDR3 is made up of 13 amino acids. The germline V gene encodes CDR1 GTSNPN and CDR2 SVGIG (reference sequence). CDR3 coding DNA: TGTGCCTGGACCTATCGAGGGTCCGGGGAGCTGTTTTTT. The encoded protein is CAWTYRGSGELFF.

The J gene is TRBJ1-6, the V gene TRBV10-3; TRBD1 aligns across 8 bases. The junction had 4 bases not matched to a gene; V was cut back by 2 bases and J by 7 bases. CDR3 length equals 15 residues. Germline V gives CDR1 ENHRY, CDR2 SYGVKD. The CDR3 region is CAISEAGQANSPLHF. The CDR3, as DNA: TGTGCCATCAGTGAGGCGGGACAGGCGAATTCACCCCTCCACTTT.

The chain is built from TRBV6-1 and TRBJ2-7; D is perhaps TRBD1 (6 bases). This CDR3 is built from 18 residues. Between the trimmed V and J ends, which lost 2 bases and 2 bases, there was a span of 22 bases. Per the germline V gene, CDR1 is MNHNS and CDR2 is SASEGT. DNA for the CDR3: TGTGCCAGCAGTGAATTCCCCCCCCAGGGGACGCGTGCCTACGAGCAGTACTTC. Amino acids: CASSEFPPQGTRAYEQYF.